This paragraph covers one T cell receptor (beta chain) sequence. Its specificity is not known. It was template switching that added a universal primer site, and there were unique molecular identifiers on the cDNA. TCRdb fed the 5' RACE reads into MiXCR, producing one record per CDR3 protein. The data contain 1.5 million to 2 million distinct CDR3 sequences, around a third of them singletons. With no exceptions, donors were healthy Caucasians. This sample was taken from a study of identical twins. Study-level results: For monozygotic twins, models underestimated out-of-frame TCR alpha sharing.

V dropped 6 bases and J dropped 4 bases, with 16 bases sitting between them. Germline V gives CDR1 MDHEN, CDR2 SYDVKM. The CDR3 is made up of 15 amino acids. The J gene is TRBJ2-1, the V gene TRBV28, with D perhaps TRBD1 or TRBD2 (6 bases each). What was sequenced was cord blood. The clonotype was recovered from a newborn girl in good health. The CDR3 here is CASSHRDLGYNEQFF. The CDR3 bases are TGTGCCAGCAGCCACAGGGACTTAGGGTACAATGAGCAGTTCTTC.